This T cell receptor beta chain was sequenced in a study of long-term antiretroviral therapy in people with HIV. An immunoSEQ assay, version v3.0, was performed at survey level. The method was immunoSEQ multiplex PCR; TCRdb's version includes in-frame clones alone and lacks a portion of them. The table lists 20,000 to 25,000 clones, roughly 82% of them singletons. Germline assignment: CDR1 LGHNA and CDR2 YSLEER. CDR3 length equals 13 residues. Trimming took off 0 bases at V and 10 bases at J, with 12 bases between the two ends. The rearrangement uses TRBV4-3 and TRBJ1-1, with D possibly TRBD1 on 5 matching bases. This receptor was obtained from a man aged 18-30 years with HIV. Source: unsorted PBMCs, taken 0.1 years before starting antiretroviral therapy. In nucleotides, the CDR3 is TGCGCCAGCAGCCAAGATGGGGTGGGGGGAGCTTTCTTT. As protein: CASSQDGVGGAFF.